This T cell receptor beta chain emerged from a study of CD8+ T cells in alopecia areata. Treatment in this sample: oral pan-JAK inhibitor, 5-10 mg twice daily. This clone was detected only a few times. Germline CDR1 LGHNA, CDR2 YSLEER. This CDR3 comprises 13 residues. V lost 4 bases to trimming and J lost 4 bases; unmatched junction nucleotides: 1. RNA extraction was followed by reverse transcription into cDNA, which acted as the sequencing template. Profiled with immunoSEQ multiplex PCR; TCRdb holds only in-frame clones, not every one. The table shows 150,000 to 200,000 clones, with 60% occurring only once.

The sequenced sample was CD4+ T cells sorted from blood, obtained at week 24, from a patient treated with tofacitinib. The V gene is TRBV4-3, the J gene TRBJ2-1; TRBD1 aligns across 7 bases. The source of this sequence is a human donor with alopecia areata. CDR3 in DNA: TGCGCCAGCAGCCGGGGACAGTACAATGAGCAGTTCTTC. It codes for CASSRGQYNEQFF.